These 25 T cell receptor beta chains originate from one sample sequenced in a study of blood T cells in healthy people across ages. It was with a sample-barcoded 5' primer and a J-beta primer mix that a second PCR of roughly 7 to 12 cycles was run. TCRdb re-called the 5' RACE reads through MiXCR, storing one row per CDR3 protein. The sample shows under 1,000,000 distinct CDR3 sequences, about 36% of them seen only once. Sequencing was performed on blood. These receptors all come from a man between 18 and 35 years old in good health.

A remark on this clonotype: One end of the junction fails to match germline, which may point to a read error. The chain uses TRBV2 and TRBJ2-1; D remains unclear. The CDR3 runs 13 residues. CDR1 SNHLY and CDR2 FYNNEI come from the germline V gene. The CDR3 region has the DNA TGTACCAGCAGTATGAACAGATACAATGAGCAGTTCTTC. Protein product: CTSSMNRYNEQFF. The full variable domain, in which reference TRBV2 and TRBJ2-1 provide the parts outside the CDR3, is EPEVTQTPSHQVTQMGQEVILRCVPISNHLYFYWYRQILGQKVEFLVSFYNNEISEKSEIFDDQFSVERPDGSNFTLKIRSTKLEDSAMYFCTSSMNRYNEQFFGPGTRLTVL.

This clonotype was observed at least ten times. V usage is TRBV20-1 and J usage is TRBJ2-3; 9 bases map to TRBD2. Germline CDR1 DFQATT, CDR2 SNEGSKA (reference sequence). With 3 bases clipped from V and 1 base from J, the junction kept 11 bases outside the gene matches. The CDR3 sequence is 17 residues long. CDR3 loop: CSASAPHERGGTDTQYF. DNA of the CDR3: TGCAGTGCTAGTGCCCCCCACGAGCGGGGGGGCACAGATACGCAGTATTTT.

This chain uses TRBV12-3 or TRBV12-4 with TRBJ2-1, with D perhaps assigned TRBD1 or TRBD2 (5 bases each). This CDR3 contains 13 residues. The V end lost 7 bases, the J end lost 6 bases, and 13 bases lay between the germline ends. The CDR3 is CASTEGQSNEQFF. In DNA form, the CDR3 reads TGTGCCAGCACTGAGGGGCAAAGCAATGAGCAGTTCTTC.

V and J are TRBV12-3 or TRBV12-4 and TRBJ1-2; D might be TRBD1 (6 bases). Trimming removed 4 bases from V and 4 bases from J, with 16 bases in between. This CDR3 is 15 amino acids long. The CDR3 DNA reads as TGTGCCAGCAGTTCCCATCCGGGGGCCTTCTATGGCTACACCTTC. Translating it yields CASSSHPGAFYGYTF.

The chain recombines TRBV4-1 with TRBJ2-3; D is uncertain. This CDR3 region has 16 residues. V gave up 3 bases and J gave up 0 bases, with 13 bases separating them. CDR1 and CDR2 from the germline V gene are MGHRA and YSYEKL. CDR3 amino acids: CASSQVNLVSTDTQYF. The CDR3 DNA is TGCGCCAGCAGCCAGGTGAACCTAGTTAGCACAGATACGCAGTATTTT.

A note on this clonotype: Germline is not matched at one junction end, which may reflect a read error. V is TRBV9 and J is TRBJ2-5; D is possibly TRBD2 (5 bases). CDR1 is SGDLS and CDR2 is YYNGEE in the germline V gene. This CDR3 has 14 amino acids. The CDR3 protein is CASGFGREQEAQYF. DNA of the CDR3: TGTGCCAGCGGGTTTGGTAGGGAGCAAGAGGCCCAGTACTTC.

This clonotype was observed a few times. J is TRBJ2-1 and V is TRBV2; tentative D call: TRBD1 (6 bases). The V end was cut by 5 bases, the J end by 0 bases, with 11 bases between. Germline V CDR1 and CDR2: SNHLY, FYNNEI. This CDR3 is 15 amino acids long. CDR3 in amino acids: CASSSLTGSYNEQFF. Written as DNA, the CDR3 is TGTGCCAGCAGTTCTCTGACAGGCTCCTACAATGAGCAGTTCTTC.

This clonotype was observed at least ten times. The V call is TRBV20-1, the J call TRBJ2-3; weak D call: TRBD1 (6 bases). V was pared by 3 bases and J by 6 bases, with 16 bases between. Germline CDR1 is DFQATT and CDR2 is SNEGSKA (reference sequence). The CDR3 is made up of 14 amino acids. CDR3 nucleotide sequence: TGCAGTGCTAGCGTCAGGACCAGGGGCGATACGCAGTATTTT. Translation: CSASVRTRGDTQYF.

J is TRBJ1-2 and V is TRBV20-1; D perhaps matches TRBD1 (5 bases). CDR3 length equals 13 residues. The germline gives CDR1 DFQATT, CDR2 SNEGSKA (reference sequence). Trimming removed 5 bases at V and 2 bases at J, with 12 bases between. CDR3 amino acids: CSAFDSGNYGYTF. As DNA, the CDR3 is TGCAGTGCTTTCGACAGCGGGAACTATGGCTACACCTTC.

As to this clonotype: One end of the junction does not line up with germline, which may come from a read error. J is TRBJ1-5 and V is TRBV5-4; perhaps TRBD1 as D (6 bases). Per the germline V gene, CDR1 is SGHNT and CDR2 is YYREEE (reference sequence). CDR3 length: 14 residues. The CDR3 nucleotides are TGTGCCAGCAGCCTTGACAGGAATGATCAGCCCCGGCATTTT. It yields the protein CASSLDRNDQPRHF.

V usage is TRBV24-1 and J usage is TRBJ2-1; D is ambiguous. V was clipped by 2 bases and J by 13 bases, with 23 bases between them. CDR3 size: 16 residues. The V gene's germline CDR1 is KGHDR and CDR2 SFDVKD. CDR3 sequence (DNA): TGTGCCACCAGTGATTCGGAACTTCCTTCGTCTGCGGAACAGTTCTTC. Translation: CATSDSELPSSAEQFF.

This chain links TRBV5-6 with TRBJ2-1; D perhaps matches TRBD2 (6 bases). Trimming stripped 0 bases from V and 0 bases from J, with 13 bases between. Germline V CDR1 and CDR2: SGHDT, YYEEEE. The CDR3 contains 17 residues. The CDR3 nucleotides are TGTGCCAGCAGCTTGGGTGGGGGAGGTTACTCCTACAATGAGCAGTTCTTC. It is translated as CASSLGGGGYSYNEQFF.

This clonotype occurred a few times. The chain joins TRBV20-1 to TRBJ2-7; TRBD2 matches at 11 bases. This CDR3 spans 19 amino acids. Germline V lookup: CDR1 DFQATT, CDR2 SNEGSKA (reference sequence). J was trimmed by 7 bases and V by 0 bases; bases with no gene match: 20. CDR3 DNA sequence: TGCAGTGCTAGAGATCGGCGGACTACTAGCGGGGGTGTCTACAATGAGCAGTACTTC. It translates to CSARDRRTTSGGVYNEQYF.

This chain links TRBV2 with TRBJ1-6, with D maybe TRBD1 (5 bases). The V and J ends lost 6 bases and 7 bases respectively, with 16 bases between them. The CDR3 has 15 amino acids. Germline V lookup: CDR1 SNHLY, CDR2 FYNNEI. CDR3 DNA: TGTGCCAGCAGCCCGGACCCCAGGGCCAATTCACCCCTCCACTTT. Protein product: CASSPDPRANSPLHF.

There are a few counts of this clonotype. The chain recombines TRBV2 with TRBJ1-2, with a tentative D call TRBD1 (5 bases). This CDR3 has 10 residues. CDR1 is SNHLY and CDR2 is FYNNEI in the germline V gene. Trimming stripped 5 bases from V and 13 bases from J, with 11 bases between. The CDR3 reads CASSRDRLTF. The CDR3 nucleotides read TGTGCCAGCAGTCGGGACCGCCTCACCTTC. Drawing the rest from reference TRBV2 and TRBJ1-2, the complete variable domain is EPEVTQTPSHQVTQMGQEVILRCVPISNHLYFYWYRQILGQKVEFLVSFYNNEISEKSEIFDDQFSVERPDGSNFTLKIRSTKLEDSAMYFCASSRDRLTFGSGTRLTVV.

The gene calls are TRBV12-5 and TRBJ2-1, with 7 bases that match TRBD1. The CDR3 loop spans 13 amino acids. Germline-derived CDR1 and CDR2 are LGHNT and FRNRAP. Losses at the gene ends were 7 bases for V and 5 bases for J; bases not matched to a gene: 5. CDR3 sequence (DNA): TGTGCTAGTGCCCAGGGGGATCACAATGAGCAGTTCTTC. Its translation: CASAQGDHNEQFF.

This clonotype has only a few counts. The J gene is TRBJ2-5, the V gene TRBV9; 11 nucleotides match TRBD2. Germline CDR1 is SGDLS and CDR2 is YYNGEE. V shed 3 bases, J shed 1 base, and the junction held 11 bases outside the gene matches. The CDR3 has 18 amino acids. In DNA, the CDR3 is TGTGCCAGCAGCGGGGGTCAAACTAGCGGGGGAGCCCAAGAGACCCAGTACTTC. Its translation is CASSGGQTSGGAQETQYF.

The V and J genes are TRBV6-5 and TRBJ2-2, with 8 bases fitting TRBD2. The V segment lost 5 bases and the J segment 5 bases; nucleotides outside the gene matches: 7. CDR3 length equals 15 residues. Germline V gene sequence: CDR1 MNHEY, CDR2 SVGAGI. CDR3 region: CASSPGGGTTGELFF. The CDR3 DNA reads TGTGCCAGCAGTCCGGGGGGGGGAACAACCGGGGAGCTGTTTTTT.

This clonotype was seen many times. At one of its ends the junction is not consistent with the germline gene, which may arise from a read error. The J gene is TRBJ1-2, the V gene TRBV5-1; 7 bases agree with TRBD1. Germline V lookup: CDR1 SGHRS, CDR2 YFSETQ. CDR3 length: 14 amino acids. The CDR3, as DNA: TGTGCCAGCAGCTTAGAACAGGGGAGTTATGGCTACACCTTC. Protein product: CASSLEQGSYGYTF. The variable domain in full, completed from reference TRBV5-1 and TRBJ1-2, reads KAGVTQTPRYLIKTRGQQVTLSCSPISGHRSVSWYQQTPGQGLQFLFEYFSETQRNKGNFPGRFSGRQFSNSRSEMNVSTLELGDSALYLCASSLEQGSYGYTFGSGTRLTVV.

This clonotype showed up many times. A much larger clonotype is one base distant, so this may be a read error. The rearrangement links TRBV13 to TRBJ1-1, with a possible D match to TRBD1 (6 bases). Germline V lookup: CDR1 PRHDT, CDR2 FYEKMQ (reference sequence). CDR3 length: 14 residues. Trimming left V 5 bases short and J 0 bases short, with 10 bases between. The CDR3 reads CASSVRGMNTEAFF. Here the CDR3 DNA reads TGTGCCAGCAGCGTTAGGGGGATGAACACTGAAGCTTTCTTT.

The table lists this clonotype with many counts. The V and J genes are TRBV12-3 or TRBV12-4 and TRBJ2-5; 8 bases are a match to TRBD1. The CDR3 consists of 13 residues. With V trimmed by 6 bases and J by 5 bases, 5 bases remained unmatched. In DNA, the CDR3 is TGTGCCAGCAGCTCCAGGGGGCGCGAGACCCAGTACTTC. Translating gives CASSSRGRETQYF.

This clonotype was counted at least ten times. The chain carries TRBV7-2 and TRBJ2-7, with 7 nucleotides matching TRBD2. After removal of 1 base from V and 2 bases from J, the junction contained 8 bases not matched to a gene. The CDR3 totals 16 residues. CDR1 and CDR2 (germline): SGHTA, FQGNSA. Here the CDR3 reads CASSLELGAGTYEQYF. The CDR3 bases are TGTGCCAGCAGCTTAGAGCTCGGAGCGGGGACCTACGAGCAGTACTTC.

The chain uses TRBV6-6 and TRBJ1-1; D is unclear. CDR3 length: 12 amino acids. The germline V and J ends were trimmed by 6 bases and 4 bases, with 9 bases remaining between them. Per the germline V gene, CDR1 is MNHNY and CDR2 is SVGAGI (reference sequence). CDR3 protein: CASSDQSTEAFF. The DNA of the CDR3 is TGTGCCAGCAGCGACCAGAGCACTGAAGCTTTCTTT.

CDR3 nucleotide sequence: TGTGCCCTGACAGGGACAGACTCCTACGAGCAGTACTTC. Its protein is CALTGTDSYEQYF. The V gene is TRBV2, the J gene TRBJ2-7, with 7 nucleotides matching TRBD1. After removal of 11 bases from V and 0 bases from J, the junction contained 7 bases not matched to a gene. CDR1 and CDR2 (germline): SNHLY, FYNNEI. The CDR3 runs 13 residues.

This clonotype was observed a single time. The chain links TRBV20-1 to TRBJ1-1; TRBD1 might be the D (5 bases). The CDR3 has 13 amino acids. Trimming removed 5 bases from V and 1 base from J, with 11 bases in between. In germline, CDR1 is DFQATT, CDR2 SNEGSKA (reference sequence). CDR3 nucleotide sequence: TGCAGTGCTTGGGACGGCCCGAACACTGAAGCTTTCTTT. This translates into CSAWDGPNTEAFF.